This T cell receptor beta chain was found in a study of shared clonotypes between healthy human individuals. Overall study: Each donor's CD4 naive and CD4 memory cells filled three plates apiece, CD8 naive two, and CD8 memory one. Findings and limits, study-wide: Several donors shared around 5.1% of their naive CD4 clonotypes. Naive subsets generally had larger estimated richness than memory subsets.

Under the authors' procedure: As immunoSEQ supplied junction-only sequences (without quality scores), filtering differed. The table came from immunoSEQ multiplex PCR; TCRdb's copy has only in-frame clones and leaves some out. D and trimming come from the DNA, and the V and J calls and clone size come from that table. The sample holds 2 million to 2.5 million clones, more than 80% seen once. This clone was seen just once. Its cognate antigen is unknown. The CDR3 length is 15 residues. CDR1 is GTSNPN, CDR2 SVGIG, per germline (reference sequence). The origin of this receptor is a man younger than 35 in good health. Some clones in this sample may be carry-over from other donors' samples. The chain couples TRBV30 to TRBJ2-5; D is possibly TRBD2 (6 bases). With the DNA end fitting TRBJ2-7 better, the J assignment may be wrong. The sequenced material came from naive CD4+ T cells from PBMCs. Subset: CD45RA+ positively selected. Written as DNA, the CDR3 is TGTGCCTGGAGATGGACTAACCTTCTCTCCTACGAGCAGTACTTC. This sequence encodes CAWRWTNLLSYEQYF.